Shown below are 26 T cell receptor beta chains from a single sample sequenced in a study of blood T cell repertoires in COVID-19. Produced via immunoSEQ multiplex PCR; TCRdb's table is partial and in-frame only. Here the sample spans approximately 120,000 clones, roughly three quarters being singletons. Material for sequencing was peripheral blood. These TCRs come from a middle-aged man with active or convalescent COVID-19.

The chain recombines TRBV19 with TRBJ2-7; D gene unclear. The CDR3 sequence is 12 residues long. Per germline, CDR1 LNHDA and CDR2 SQIVND (reference sequence). V was pared by 7 bases and J by 1 base, with 8 bases between. For the CDR3, the DNA is TGTGCCAGTATTTCAGATTCCTACGAGCAGTACTTC. Translating it yields CASISDSYEQYF. Combining the CDR3 with reference TRBV19 and TRBJ2-7 gives the whole variable domain DGGITQSPKYLFRKEGQNVTLSCEQNLNHDAMYWYRQDPGQGLRLIYYSQIVNDFQKGDIAEGYSVSREKKESFPLTVTSAQKNPTAFYLCASISDSYEQYFGPGTRLTVT.

The rearrangement uses TRBV6-2 or TRBV6-3 and TRBJ1-2, with no clear D. The ends were cut back, 4 bases at V and 8 bases at J, with 20 bases in the middle. Germline V CDR1 and CDR2: MNHEY, SVGEGT. The CDR3 is 15 amino acids. The CDR3 sequence: CASSSLRPAQAGYTF. In DNA, the CDR3 is TGTGCCAGCAGTTCCCTCCGACCGGCCCAGGCGGGCTACACCTTC.

The chain is built from TRBV6-6 and TRBJ1-4; TRBD1 might be the D (6 bases). This CDR3 contains 14 residues. Per germline, CDR1 MNHNY and CDR2 SVGAGI (reference sequence). The ends were cut back, 6 bases at V and 6 bases at J, with 14 bases in the middle. The CDR3 spells CASSQGGGYEKLFF. The CDR3 region has the DNA TGTGCCAGCAGCCAGGGCGGGGGCTATGAAAAACTGTTTTTT.

V is TRBV5-4 and J is TRBJ1-1; 9 bases map to TRBD1. The CDR3 is made up of 16 amino acids. The germline V gene encodes CDR1 SGHNT and CDR2 YYREEE (reference sequence). The V and J ends lost 0 bases and 4 bases, in that order; junction bases with no gene match: 7. The CDR3 protein is CASSLGVDRGSTEAFF. The CDR3 DNA sequence: TGTGCCAGCAGCTTGGGGGTGGACAGGGGTAGCACTGAAGCTTTCTTT.

The CDR3 loop is CASSLDGTAINYGYTF. The CDR3 region has the DNA TGTGCCAGCAGCTTGGACGGGACAGCGATTAACTATGGCTACACCTTC. The J gene is TRBJ1-2, the V gene TRBV5-4; TRBD1 aligns across 7 bases. After removal of 0 bases from V and 1 base from J, the junction contained 6 bases not matched to a gene. CDR3 length equals 16 residues. CDR1 is SGHNT, CDR2 YYREEE, per germline (reference sequence).

This clone was recorded only once. The chain uses TRBV6-5 and TRBJ2-5; 9 nucleotides align to TRBD1. V lost 6 bases, J lost 5 bases, and 4 bases stayed unmatched. The CDR3 length is 13 residues. Germline loops: CDR1 MNHEY, CDR2 SVGAGI. This CDR3 is CASRQGAVETQYF. The CDR3 nucleotides are TGTGCCAGCAGACAGGGGGCCGTTGAGACCCAGTACTTC.

This chain connects TRBV7-9 to TRBJ2-7; D gene unclear. V was cut by 7 bases and J by 6 bases, with 16 bases left in between. This CDR3 has 13 amino acids. The germline V gene has CDR1 SEHNR and CDR2 FQNEAQ (reference sequence). CDR3 loop: CASTPRGGSEQYF. In nucleotides, the CDR3 is TGTGCCAGCACCCCTAGAGGTGGGTCCGAGCAGTACTTC.

CDR3: CASSGGLSYGYTF. DNA of the CDR3: TGTGCCAGCAGCGGGGGACTGTCCTATGGCTACACCTTC. This chain connects TRBV5-6 to TRBJ1-2; tentatively, D is TRBD1 (5 bases). The ends were cut back, 4 bases at V and 4 bases at J, with 11 bases in the middle. CDR1 is SGHDT, CDR2 YYEEEE, per germline. This CDR3 contains 13 residues. The whole variable domain, filled in from reference TRBV5-6 and TRBJ1-2, reads DAGVTQSPTHLIKTRGQQVTLRCSPKSGHDTVSWYQQALGQGPQFIFQYYEEEERQRGNFPDRFSGHQFPNYSSELNVNALLLGDSALYLCASSGGLSYGYTFGSGTRLTVV.

V gene TRBV5-4 combines with J gene TRBJ2-1; D not certain. Germline CDR1 and CDR2: SGHNT and YYREEE (reference sequence). This CDR3 has 15 amino acids. V lost 4 bases and J 0 bases, leaving 11 bases between the germline ends. The CDR3 DNA reads TGTGCCAGCAGCCTGCGCTGGAGCTCCTACAATGAGCAGTTCTTC. It is translated as CASSLRWSSYNEQFF.

The rearrangement joins TRBV5-4 to TRBJ2-4; 8 bases match TRBD2. The CDR3 length is 15 residues. CDR1 is SGHNT, CDR2 YYREEE, per germline (reference sequence). Trimming at V came to 1 base and at J to 2 bases, leaving 2 bases not matched to a gene. CDR3 bases: TGTGCCAGCAGCTTGAGCGGGAGTACCAAAAACATTCAGTACTTC. As protein: CASSLSGSTKNIQYF. Looking up the rest from reference TRBV5-4 and TRBJ2-4 gives the full variable domain: ETGVTQSPTHLIKTRGQQVTLRCSSQSGHNTVSWYQQALGQGPQFIFQYYREEENGRGNFPPRFSGLQFPNYSSELNVNALELDDSALYLCASSLSGSTKNIQYFGAGTRLSVL.

J is TRBJ1-6 and V is TRBV4-3; 8 bases map to TRBD1. The CDR3 runs 17 residues. V dropped 3 bases and J dropped 6; count of bases not matched to a gene: 10. CDR1 LGHNA and CDR2 YSLEER come from the germline V gene. The CDR3 sequence is CASSQGLRDRGNSPLHF. In nucleotides, the CDR3 is TGCGCCAGCAGCCAGGGACTCCGAGACAGGGGTAATTCACCCCTCCACTTT.

This chain uses TRBV4-1 with TRBJ2-7; the D is unclear. Trimming removed 4 bases at V and 2 bases at J, with 15 bases between. The CDR3 spans 15 residues. The germline V gene has CDR1 MGHRA and CDR2 YSYEKL. The CDR3 sequence: CASSPTTQQTYEQYF. CDR3 in DNA: TGCGCCAGCAGCCCCACGACACAGCAGACCTACGAGCAGTACTTC.

The V and J genes are TRBV7-7 and TRBJ2-3, with 9 bases identical to TRBD1. CDR1 is SSHAT and CDR2 is FNYEAQ in the germline V gene (reference sequence). V was pared by 0 bases and J by 1 base, with 5 bases of the junction left unmatched. The CDR3 is 17 amino acids. The CDR3 sequence is CASSLALWDRGTDTQYF. As DNA, the CDR3 is TGTGCCAGCAGCTTAGCGCTTTGGGACAGGGGCACAGATACGCAGTATTTT.

The chain recombines TRBV7-8 with TRBJ1-4, with TRBD1 as a possible D gene (5 bases). Germline V gene data show CDR1 as SGHVS and CDR2 as FQNEAQ. V was pared by 4 bases and J by 3 bases, with 15 bases between. The CDR3 totals 16 residues. The chain's CDR3 is CASSSPGSGSNEKLFF. CDR3 coding DNA: TGTGCCAGCAGCTCCCCAGGGTCCGGATCTAATGAAAAACTGTTTTTT. The variable domain in full, completed from reference TRBV7-8 and TRBJ1-4, reads GAGVSQSPRYKVAKRGQDVALRCDPISGHVSLFWYQQALGQGPEFLTYFQNEAQLDKSGLPSDRFFAERPEGSVSTLKIQRTQQEDSAVYLCASSSPGSGSNEKLFFGSGTQLSVL.

In this sample, this clone turned up a few times. The CDR3 nucleotides read TGTGCCAGCTCTCTCTCAGGGGGGCAGCCCCAGCATTTT. Protein: CASSLSGGQPQHF. This rearrangement joins TRBV6-5 to TRBJ1-5; 7 bases are shared with TRBD1. Trimming took 8 bases from V and 7 from J; bases not matched to a gene: 8. CDR1 is MNHEY and CDR2 is SVGAGI in the germline V gene. The CDR3 runs to 13 residues.

The genes are TRBV28 and TRBJ1-5, with D perhaps matching TRBD1 (6 bases). Germline values: CDR1 MDHEN, CDR2 SYDVKM. The CDR3 totals 14 residues. V was trimmed by 4 bases and J by 5 bases, leaving 12 bases between them. The CDR3 DNA follows: TGTGCCAGCAGTTCCTCGGGGGGCCATCAGCCCCAGCATTTT. This encodes CASSSSGGHQPQHF. The variable domain in full, completed from reference TRBV28 and TRBJ1-5, reads DVKVTQSSRYLVKRTGEKVFLECVQDMDHENMFWYRQDPGLGLRLIYFSYDVKMKEKGDIPEGYSVSREKKERFSLILESASTNQTSMYLCASSSSGGHQPQHFGDGTRLSIL.

This chain joins TRBV21-1 and TRBJ2-1; the D segment call TRBD1 is taken from the table without a DNA check. TRBV21-1 is a pseudogene locus. The CDR3 extends over 13 amino acids. The CDR3, as DNA: TGTGCCAGCAGCCGGACAGATGACAATGAGCAGTTCTTC. Translation gives CASSRTDDNEQFF.

This clone was seen a single time. This sequence joins TRBV2 and TRBJ1-3; 8 nucleotides line up with TRBD1. The germline gives CDR1 SNHLY, CDR2 FYNNEI. CDR3 size: 13 residues. Trimming took 5 bases from V and 4 from J; bases not matched to a gene: 1. CDR3: CASSYRGGNTIYF. The CDR3 DNA sequence: TGTGCCAGCAGTTACAGGGGGGGAAACACCATATATTTT.

The chain employs TRBV7-2 and TRBJ1-5; possibly TRBD1 for D (6 bases). V was shortened by 2 bases and J by 7 bases, with 12 bases between the two germline ends. The germline gives CDR1 SGHTA, CDR2 FQGNSA. This CDR3 has 14 residues. The CDR3 DNA reads as TGTGCCAGCAGCTTATCTGGGGGCGGACAGCCCCAGCATTTT. It translates to CASSLSGGGQPQHF.

With regard to this clone: The sample has other DNA sequences that encode this CDR3 too. This chain uses TRBV19 with TRBJ2-7; 8 positions match TRBD2. Germline-derived CDR1 and CDR2 are LNHDA and SQIVND (reference sequence). V lost 1 base to trimming and J lost 4 bases; unmatched junction nucleotides: 6. CDR3 length: 15 residues. In nucleotides, the CDR3 is TGTGCCAGTAGTATAGTACGGGGGGGCCTTTACGAGCAGTACTTC. Its protein is CASSIVRGGLYEQYF.

This clone was counted only a few times. The chain carries TRBV4-3 and TRBJ2-1; 7 bases match TRBD1. The CDR3 covers 17 residues. V lost 0 bases and J lost 0; bases outside the gene matches: 5. Per the germline V gene, CDR1 is LGHNA and CDR2 is YSLEER. The CDR3 region has the DNA TGCGCCAGCAGCCAAGATCCCTGGGACAGCTCCTACAATGAGCAGTTCTTC. Its protein is CASSQDPWDSSYNEQFF.

V is TRBV7-3 and J is TRBJ2-3, with D possibly TRBD2 on 7 matching bases. The germline V gene encodes CDR1 SGHTA and CDR2 FQGTGA. Between the trimmed V and J ends, which lost 0 bases and 6 bases, there was a span of 10 bases. The CDR3 is made up of 14 amino acids. CDR3 bases: TGTGCCAGCAGCTTAACAGGGGGGGCGGATACGCAGTATTTT. Translating it yields CASSLTGGADTQYF.

This clone showed up just once. This chain joins TRBV30 and TRBJ1-5, with D possibly being TRBD1 (6 bases). CDR3 length: 13 residues. V was pared by 1 base and J by 2 bases, with 6 bases between. The germline V gene encodes CDR1 GTSNPN and CDR2 SVGIG (reference sequence). CDR3 protein: CAWSGQGNQPQHF. The DNA for the CDR3 is TGTGCCTGGAGTGGACAGGGCAATCAGCCCCAGCATTTT.

This clone was observed many times. The rearrangement links TRBV28 to TRBJ1-6; TRBD1 matches 7 bases. The CDR3 sequence is 16 residues long. After removal of 4 bases from V and 0 bases from J, the junction contained 3 bases not matched to a gene. Germline loops: CDR1 MDHEN, CDR2 SYDVKM. The CDR3 here is CASSSQGGSYNSPLHF. CDR3 nucleotides: TGTGCCAGCAGTTCCCAGGGGGGCTCCTATAATTCACCCCTCCACTTT. Together with reference TRBV28 and TRBJ1-6, the CDR3 gives the full variable domain: DVKVTQSSRYLVKRTGEKVFLECVQDMDHENMFWYRQDPGLGLRLIYFSYDVKMKEKGDIPEGYSVSREKKERFSLILESASTNQTSMYLCASSSQGGSYNSPLHFGNGTRLTVT.

The chain is built from TRBV9 and TRBJ2-5, with D perhaps matching TRBD1 (6 bases). V was pared by 4 bases and J by 5 bases, with 15 bases between. There are 14 residues in the CDR3. Germline loops: CDR1 SGDLS, CDR2 YYNGEE. For the CDR3, the DNA is TGTGCCAGCAGCCCTCGGCAGGGGAGCGAGACCCAGTACTTC. This gives the protein CASSPRQGSETQYF.

This chain uses TRBV7-9 with TRBJ1-6, with TRBD1 identical over 9 bases. This CDR3 has 15 residues. Unmatched junction bases numbered 6, after V lost 5 bases and J lost 7 bases. CDR1 is SEHNR and CDR2 is FQNEAQ in the germline V gene (reference sequence). CDR3 bases: TGTGCCAGCAGCCACCTGGACAGGGGAAATTCACCCCTCCACTTT. It specifies CASSHLDRGNSPLHF.